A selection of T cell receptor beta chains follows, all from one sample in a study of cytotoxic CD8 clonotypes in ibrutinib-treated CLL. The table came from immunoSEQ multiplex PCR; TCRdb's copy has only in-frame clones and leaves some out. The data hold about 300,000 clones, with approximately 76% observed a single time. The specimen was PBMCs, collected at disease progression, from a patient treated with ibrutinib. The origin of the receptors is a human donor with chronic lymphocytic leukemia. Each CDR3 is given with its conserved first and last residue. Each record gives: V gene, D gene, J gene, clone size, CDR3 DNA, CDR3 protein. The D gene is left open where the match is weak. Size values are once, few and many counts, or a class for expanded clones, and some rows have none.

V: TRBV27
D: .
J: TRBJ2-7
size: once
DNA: TGTGCCAGCAGCTTGGCCGTCAACTCCTACGAGCAGTACTTC
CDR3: CASSLAVNSYEQYF

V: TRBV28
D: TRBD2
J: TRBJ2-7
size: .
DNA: TGTGCCAGCATCGGGGGAGGGCCTAGATACGAGCAGTACTTC
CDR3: CASIGGGPRYEQYF

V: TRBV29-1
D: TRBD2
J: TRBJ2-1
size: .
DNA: TGCAGCGTTGTCAGGACTAGCGGTTTCGATGAGCAGTTCTTC
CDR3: CSVVRTSGFDEQFF

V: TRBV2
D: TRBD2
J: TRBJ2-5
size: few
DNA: TGTGCCAGCAGCGCCAGGACGGGAGGGGAGACCCAGTACTTC
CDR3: CASSARTGGETQYF

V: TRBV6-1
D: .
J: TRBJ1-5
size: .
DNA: TGTGCCAGCAGTGAAGTTGGGGGCTGGTATCAGCCCCAGCATTTT
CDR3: CASSEVGGWYQPQHF

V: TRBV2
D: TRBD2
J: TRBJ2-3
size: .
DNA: TGTGCCAGCACCGGACTAGCGGGAGCGGATACGCAGTATTTT
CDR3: CASTGLAGADTQYF

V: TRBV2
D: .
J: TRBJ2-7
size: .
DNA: TGTGCCAGCAGTGACCCTTGGGACCTATCCTACGAGCAGTACTTC
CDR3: CASSDPWDLSYEQYF

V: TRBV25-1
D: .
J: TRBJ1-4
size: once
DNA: TGTGCCAGCAGTGCCCAGACTTCTAATGAAAAACTGTTTTTT
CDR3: CASSAQTSNEKLFF

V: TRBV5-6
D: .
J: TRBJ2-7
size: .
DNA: TGTGCCAGCAGCTTTCCACAGGGAAGCTCCTACGAGCAGTACTTC
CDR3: CASSFPQGSSYEQYF

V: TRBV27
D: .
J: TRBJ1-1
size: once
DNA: TGTGCCAGCAGTTTATTTCCGGGCTGGGACACTGAAGCTTTCTTT
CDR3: CASSLFPGWDTEAFF

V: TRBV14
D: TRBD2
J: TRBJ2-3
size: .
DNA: TGTGCCAGCAGCTTAGCGGGGGCCACAGATACGCAGTATTTT
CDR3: CASSLAGATDTQYF

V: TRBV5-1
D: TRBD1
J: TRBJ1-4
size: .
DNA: TGCGCCAGCAGCCGAGGGACAGGGGTATTAGAAAAACTGTTTTTT
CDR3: CASSRGTGVLEKLFF

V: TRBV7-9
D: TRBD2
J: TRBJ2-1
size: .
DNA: TGTGCCAGCAGTCCGCCGGGACTAGAGGAGGAGCAGTTCTTC
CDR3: CASSPPGLEEEQFF

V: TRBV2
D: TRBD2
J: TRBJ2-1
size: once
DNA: TGTGCCAGCAGAGCTAGCGGTTCGGGAGGATGGGAGCAGTTCTTC
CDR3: CASRASGSGGWEQFF

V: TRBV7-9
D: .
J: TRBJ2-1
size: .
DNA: TGTGCCAGCAGCTTAGCTAGACTAGGGGGCAATGAGCAGTTCTTC
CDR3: CASSLARLGGNEQFF

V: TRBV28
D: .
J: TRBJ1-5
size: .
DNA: TGTGCCAGCGGGTTTTCGGGGGCGCGGGGCAATCAGCCCCAGCATTTT
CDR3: CASGFSGARGNQPQHF

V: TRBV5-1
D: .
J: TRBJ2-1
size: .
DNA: TGCGCCAGCAGCTTGGGTGGGTATGAGCAGTTCTTC
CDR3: CASSLGGYEQFF

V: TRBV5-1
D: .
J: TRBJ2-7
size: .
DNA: TGCGCCAGCAGCCCCCTACGCCTTCCGTCCTACGAGCAGTACTTC
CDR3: CASSPLRLPSYEQYF

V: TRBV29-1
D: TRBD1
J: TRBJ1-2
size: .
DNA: TGCAGCGTGGAAGGGGGCGCCGGCTATGGCTACACCTTC
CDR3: CSVEGGAGYGYTF

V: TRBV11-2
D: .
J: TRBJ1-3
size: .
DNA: TGTGCCAGCAGCCCGAGCTCTGGAAACACCATATATTTT
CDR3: CASSPSSGNTIYF

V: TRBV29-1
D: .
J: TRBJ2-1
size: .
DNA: TGCAGCGTTGATGCCTACAATGAGCAGTTCTTC
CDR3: CSVDAYNEQFF

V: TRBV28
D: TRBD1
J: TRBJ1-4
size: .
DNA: TGTGCCAGCAGCCGAACAGGGGGAACTAATGAAAAACTGTTTTTT
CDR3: CASSRTGGTNEKLFF

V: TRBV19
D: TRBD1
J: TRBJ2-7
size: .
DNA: TGTGCCAGCCGCGAGACAGGGGCCTACGAGCAGTACTTC
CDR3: CASRETGAYEQYF

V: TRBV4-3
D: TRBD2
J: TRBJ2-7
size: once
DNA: TGCGCCAGCAGCCAAGTTGGCGGGGGGACTAGCGGTTCCTACGAGCAGTACTTC
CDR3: CASSQVGGGTSGSYEQYF

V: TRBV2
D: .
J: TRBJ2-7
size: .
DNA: TGTGCCAGCAGATGGGACACATCCTACGAGCAGTACTTC
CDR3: CASRWDTSYEQYF

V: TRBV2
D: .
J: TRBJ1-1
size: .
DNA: TGTGCCAGCCACCGTGACTTCTCCCGTTCTGACACTGAAGCTTTCTTT
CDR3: CASHRDFSRSDTEAFF

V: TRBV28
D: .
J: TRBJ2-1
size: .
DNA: TGTGCCAGCAGTTCATGGGGCAATGAGCAGTTCTTC
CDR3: CASSSWGNEQFF

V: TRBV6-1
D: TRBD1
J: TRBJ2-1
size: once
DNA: TGTGCCAGCAGGGGGACAGGAATCTACAATGAGCAGTTCTTC
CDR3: CASRGTGIYNEQFF

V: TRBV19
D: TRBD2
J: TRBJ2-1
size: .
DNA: TGTGCCAGTAGCCTAAATGGGGAGGGGTTTGAGCAGTTCTTC
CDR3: CASSLNGEGFEQFF

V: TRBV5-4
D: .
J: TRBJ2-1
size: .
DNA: TGTGCCAGCAGCCAGAATCCGGGAGAGCCCTACAATGAGCAGTTCTTC
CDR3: CASSQNPGEPYNEQFF

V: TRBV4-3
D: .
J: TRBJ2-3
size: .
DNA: TGCGCCAGCAGCCAAGAATTAACGATAACGCAGTATTTT
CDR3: CASSQELTITQYF

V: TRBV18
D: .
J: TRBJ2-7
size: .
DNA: TGTGCCAGCTCACCATCACGGGTTGGGGACGAGCAGTACTTC
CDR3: CASSPSRVGDEQYF

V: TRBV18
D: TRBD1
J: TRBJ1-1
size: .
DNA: TGTGCCAGCACTCGGACAGGGATCACTGAAGCTTTCTTT
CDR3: CASTRTGITEAFF

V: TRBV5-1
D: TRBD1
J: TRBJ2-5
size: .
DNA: TGCGCCAGCATGCAGGGGGACAGGGCTGAGACCCAGTACTTC
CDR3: CASMQGDRAETQYF

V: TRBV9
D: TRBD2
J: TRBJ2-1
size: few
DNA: TGTGCCAGCAGCGTATTGGCTAGCGGTTACAATGAGCAGTTCTTC
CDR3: CASSVLASGYNEQFF

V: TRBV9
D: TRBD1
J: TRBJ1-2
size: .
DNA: TGTGCCAGCAGCGAGGGGTGGGACAGGGGTAGCTATGGCTACACCTTC
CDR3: CASSEGWDRGSYGYTF

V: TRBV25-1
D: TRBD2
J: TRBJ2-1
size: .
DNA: TGTGCCAGCGGGGACTCTCTAGCGGGGCCCTACAATGAGCAGTTCTTC
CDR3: CASGDSLAGPYNEQFF

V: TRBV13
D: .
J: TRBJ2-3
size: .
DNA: TGTGCCAGCAGCTTGCTAAATACGCAGTATTTT
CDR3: CASSLLNTQYF

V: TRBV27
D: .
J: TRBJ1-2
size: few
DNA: TGTGCCAGCAGCATCCAGGGGCTCGGTGGCTACACCTTC
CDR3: CASSIQGLGGYTF

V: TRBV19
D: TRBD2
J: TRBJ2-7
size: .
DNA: TGTGCCAGTAGTATCTGGGGCGGGAGCTCCTACGAGCAGTACTTC
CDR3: CASSIWGGSSYEQYF

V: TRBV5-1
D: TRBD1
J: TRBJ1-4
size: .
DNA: TGCGCCAGCAGCTTCGCCGGGACAGGAGAAAAACTGTTTTTT
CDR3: CASSFAGTGEKLFF

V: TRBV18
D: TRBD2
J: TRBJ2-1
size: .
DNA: TGTGCCAGCTCACCTACCCGACTAGCGGGGGGTTTTATGAATGAGCAGTTCTTC
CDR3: CASSPTRLAGGFMNEQFF

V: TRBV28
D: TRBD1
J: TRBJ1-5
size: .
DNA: TGTGCCAGCTACCGAGACGACAGGGTAGGGCTATATCAGCCCCAGCATTTT
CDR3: CASYRDDRVGLYQPQHF

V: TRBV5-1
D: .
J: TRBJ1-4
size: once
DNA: TGCGCCAGCAGCTTGGCTCGGACCTCAGGCTCTGCAACTAATGAAAAACTGTTTTTT
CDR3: CASSLARTSGSATNEKLFF

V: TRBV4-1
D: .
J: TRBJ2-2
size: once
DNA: TGCGCCAGCAGCCCCCCGACAGTTAACACCGGGGAGCTGTTTTTT
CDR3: CASSPPTVNTGELFF

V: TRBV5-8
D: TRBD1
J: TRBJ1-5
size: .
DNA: TGTGCCAGCAGCCATACGGGACAGGGGTCGCAGCCCCAGCATTTT
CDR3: CASSHTGQGSQPQHF

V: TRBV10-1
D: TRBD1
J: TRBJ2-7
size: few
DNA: TGCGCCAGCAGTGACGGACAGGGGGCGCCCTACGAGCAGTACTTC
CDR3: CASSDGQGAPYEQYF

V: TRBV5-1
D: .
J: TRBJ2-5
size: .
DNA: TGCGCCAGCAGCTTGGTGGCAGGGAGACAAGAGACCCAGTACTTC
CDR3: CASSLVAGRQETQYF

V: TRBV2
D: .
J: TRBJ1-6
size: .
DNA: TGTGCCAGCAGGACCGGGGGAGGGAGGTACAATTCACCCCTCCACTTT
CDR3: CASRTGGGRYNSPLHF

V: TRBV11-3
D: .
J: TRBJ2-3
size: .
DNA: TGTGCCAGCAGCTTAGCCCCCACAGATACGCAGTATTTT
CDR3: CASSLAPTDTQYF

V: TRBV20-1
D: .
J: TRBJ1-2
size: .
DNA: TGCAGTGCTGACAGCTATGGCTACACCTTC
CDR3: CSADSYGYTF

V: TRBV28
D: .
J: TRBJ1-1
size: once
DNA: TGTGCCGTCCCTCGCAGGGGCACTATGAACACTGAAGCTTTCTTT
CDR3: CAVPRRGTMNTEAFF

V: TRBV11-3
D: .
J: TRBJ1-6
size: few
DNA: TGTGCCAGCAGCTTCTTTGCCGACTCACCCCTCCACTTT
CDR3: CASSFFADSPLHF

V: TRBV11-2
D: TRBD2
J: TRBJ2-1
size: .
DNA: TGTGCCAGCAGCGTAGGCAGCGGGAGGGACAATGAGCAGTTCTTC
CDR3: CASSVGSGRDNEQFF